The 20 T cell receptor beta chains in this list originate from one sample, sequenced in a study of blood T cell repertoires in COVID-19. Libraries were prepared by immunoSEQ multiplex PCR; TCRdb keeps only in-frame clonotypes and omits some of them. Of approximately 100,000 clones listed, approximately 88% are singletons. The sequencing input was peripheral blood. Receptor source: a human donor in a cohort sampled during active COVID-19.

In its sample, this clone was seen once. The J gene is TRBJ2-5, the V gene TRBV9; D may be TRBD2 (5 bases). Looked up from germline, CDR1 is SGDLS and CDR2 is YYNGEE. V was clipped by 0 bases and J by 2 bases, with 14 bases between them. The CDR3 spans 16 residues. CDR3 nucleotides: TGTGCCAGCAGCGTAGCTACGGGGAGCGGTCAAGAGACCCAGTACTTC. It encodes CASSVATGSGQETQYF.

This clone has only one observation. The genes are TRBV5-4 and TRBJ2-3; TRBD2 matches 11 bases. Germline-derived CDR1 and CDR2 are SGHNT and YYREEE (reference sequence). This CDR3 contains 15 residues. After removal of 4 bases from V and 2 bases from J, the junction contained 3 bases not matched to a gene. The CDR3 nucleotides read TGTGCCAGCAGCCCGGGACTAGCGGACACAGATACGCAGTATTTT. Translation: CASSPGLADTDTQYF.

This clone was recorded once. The chain links TRBV4-1 to TRBJ1-2, with D maybe TRBD1 (5 bases). The CDR3 extends over 15 amino acids. V lost 2 bases and J lost 4, with 14 bases in between. Germline-derived CDR1 and CDR2 are MGHRA and YSYEKL. As DNA, the CDR3 is TGCGCCAGCAGCCAACAAAGAGACGGGGGCTATGGCTACACCTTC. Translation: CASSQQRDGGYGYTF.

CDR3 DNA sequence: TGTGCCAGCAGCTTGGGACTCTCTGGGGCCAACGTCCTGACTTTC. It specifies CASSLGLSGANVLTF. The V gene is TRBV5-4, the J gene TRBJ2-6; D is undetermined. This CDR3 contains 15 residues. The germline CDR1 and CDR2 sequences are SGHNT and YYREEE (reference sequence). V gave up 0 bases and J gave up 0 bases, with 4 bases separating them.

The CDR3 here is CASSALRGTQYF. The CDR3 nucleotides read TGTGCCAGCAGCGCTCTGCGGGGAACGCAGTATTTT. This chain links TRBV9 with TRBJ2-3, with D perhaps matching TRBD2 (6 bases). The germline V gene has CDR1 SGDLS and CDR2 YYNGEE. CDR3 length: 12 amino acids. V was cut by 3 bases and J by 9 bases, with 11 bases left in between. Looking up the rest from reference TRBV9 and TRBJ2-3 gives the full variable domain: DSGVTQTPKHLITATGQRVTLRCSPRSGDLSVYWYQQSLDQGLQFLIQYYNGEERAKGNILERFSAQQFPDLHSELNLSSLELGDSALYFCASSALRGTQYFGPGTRLTVL.

The CDR3 region has the DNA TGTGCTAGTGGTTTGGCGACCGGACAGCCGCAGGATTCACCCCTCCACTTT. This codes for CASGLATGQPQDSPLHF. The V and J genes are TRBV12-5 and TRBJ1-6; D may be TRBD1 (6 bases). The V gene lost 1 base and the J gene lost 8 bases, with 18 bases spanning the gap. The CDR3 has 17 residues. Germline assignment: CDR1 LGHNT and CDR2 FRNRAP.

Only one count was recorded for this clone. The chain is built from TRBV19 and TRBJ2-1, with 9 bases matching TRBD2. The CDR3 is made up of 16 amino acids. Germline assignment: CDR1 LNHDA and CDR2 SQIVND (reference sequence). After removal of 4 bases from V and 4 bases from J, the junction contained 8 bases not matched to a gene. The chain's CDR3 is CASSNRRLAEYNEQFF. The CDR3 DNA sequence: TGTGCCAGTAGTAACCGGAGACTAGCGGAATACAATGAGCAGTTCTTC.

The V gene is TRBV2, the J gene TRBJ2-5; 8 nucleotides align to TRBD2. CDR3 size: 14 residues. With 4 bases clipped from V and 4 bases from J, the junction kept 5 bases outside the gene matches. CDR1 and CDR2 from the germline V gene are SNHLY and FYNNEI. As DNA, the CDR3 is TGTGCCAGCAGTGGTGCGGGGGGAATAGAGACCCAGTACTTC. Protein: CASSGAGGIETQYF. Supplemented by reference TRBV2 and TRBJ2-5, the full variable domain reads EPEVTQTPSHQVTQMGQEVILRCVPISNHLYFYWYRQILGQKVEFLVSFYNNEISEKSEIFDDQFSVERPDGSNFTLKIRSTKLEDSAMYFCASSGAGGIETQYFGPGTRLLVL.

This clone was seen a handful of times. This chain uses TRBV6-6 with TRBJ1-2; weak D call: TRBD1 (6 bases). Trimming left V 2 bases short and J 8 bases short, with 15 bases between. CDR1 MNHNY and CDR2 SVGAGI come from the germline V gene (reference sequence). This CDR3 comprises 14 residues. The CDR3 DNA reads as TGTGCCAGCAGTTACCCTGAGGACAGCTCAGGCTACACCTTC. This codes for CASSYPEDSSGYTF.

This rearrangement joins TRBV27 to TRBJ2-3, with 8 bases matching TRBD2. After removal of 11 bases from V and 5 bases from J, the junction contained 12 bases not matched to a gene. The CDR3 is made up of 14 amino acids. Germline V lookup: CDR1 MNHEY, CDR2 SMNVEV (reference sequence). CDR3 amino acids: CASRLALSGDTQYF. CDR3 sequence (DNA): TGTGCCTCCAGACTAGCGCTATCGGGAGATACGCAGTATTTT.

The rearrangement uses TRBV6-5 and TRBJ1-5, with D maybe TRBD1 (5 bases). The CDR3 is 12 amino acids. Germline CDR1 reads MNHEY; CDR2 reads SVGAGI. V was cut by 2 bases and J by 6 bases, with 5 bases left in between. The CDR3 coding sequence is TGTGCCAGCAGTTACCAGGGTCAGCCCCAGCATTTT. This sequence encodes CASSYQGQPQHF.

The chain links TRBV28 to TRBJ2-7, with TRBD1 identical over 9 bases. J gave up 4 bases and V 4 bases, and 8 bases lay outside the gene matches. Looked up from germline, CDR1 is MDHEN and CDR2 is SYDVKM. The CDR3 loop spans 15 amino acids. CDR3 in DNA: TGTGCCAGCAGTTCGGCCGGGACAGGGAGGTACGAGCAGTACTTC. It encodes CASSSAGTGRYEQYF.

Only a few counts were recorded for this clone. The J gene is TRBJ2-3, the V gene TRBV20-1; 8 nucleotides align to TRBD1. Looked up from germline, CDR1 is DFQATT and CDR2 is SNEGSKA (reference sequence). The V and J ends lost 0 bases and 12 bases, in that order; junction bases with no gene match: 2. This CDR3 has 11 residues. The CDR3 here is CSARDGQGQYF. The CDR3 nucleotides are TGCAGTGCTAGAGATGGACAGGGTCAGTATTTT.

This clone occurred a few times. The rearrangement uses TRBV27 and TRBJ2-1; 7 nucleotides match TRBD2. The CDR3 contains 17 residues. CDR1 and CDR2 from the germline V gene are MNHEY and SMNVEV (reference sequence). After removal of 6 bases from V and 2 bases from J, the junction contained 13 bases not matched to a gene. The chain's CDR3 is CASSPFTSGVTYNEQFF. The CDR3 DNA reads TGTGCCAGCAGCCCCTTTACGAGCGGGGTTACCTACAATGAGCAGTTCTTC.

Comments on this clone: Within the sample, other DNA sequences also encode this same CDR3. The chain recombines TRBV4-1 with TRBJ2-1; the match to TRBD2 covers 16 bases. Germline CDR1 MGHRA, CDR2 YSYEKL. The CDR3 loop spans 15 amino acids. Trimming at V came to 3 bases and at J to 7 bases, leaving 0 bases not matched to a gene. The CDR3 sequence is CASSQGLAGGNEQFF. Here the CDR3 DNA reads TGCGCCAGCAGCCAGGGACTAGCGGGAGGGAATGAGCAGTTCTTC.

The chain carries TRBV4-2 and TRBJ2-1; 16 nucleotides line up with TRBD2. The CDR3 totals 18 residues. Trimming took 9 bases from V and 4 from J; bases not matched to a gene: 12. Germline CDR1 is LGHNA and CDR2 is YNFKEQ. DNA for the CDR3: TGTGCCAGTGGGGGCGCCGGGACTAGCGGGAGGGAGTACAATGAGCAGTTCTTC. Translating it yields CASGGAGTSGREYNEQFF.

The genes are TRBV18 and TRBJ2-7; TRBD2 might be the D (6 bases). The V end lost 4 bases, the J end lost 3 bases, and 13 bases lay between the germline ends. Germline V lookup: CDR1 KGHSH, CDR2 LQKENI. The CDR3 has 14 residues. For the CDR3, the DNA is TGTGCCAGCTCACGGGCCGGGACTGACTACGAGCAGTACTTC. Amino acids: CASSRAGTDYEQYF.

The chain has TRBV21-1 and TRBJ1-1. TRBV21-1 corresponds to a pseudogene. The length of the CDR3 is 14 residues. The CDR3 here is CASTHQGGNTEAFF. As DNA, the CDR3 is TGTGCCAGCACCCACCAGGGAGGGAACACTGAAGCTTTCTTT.

The chain recombines TRBV11-3 with TRBJ2-7, with 8 bases fitting TRBD1. From germline, CDR1 is SGHNT and CDR2 YENEEA. V trimming: 3 bases; J trimming: 4 bases; junction bases outside the gene matches: 20. The CDR3 contains 19 residues. The CDR3 here is CASSFFSPLAGGYVYEQYF. The CDR3 DNA follows: TGTGCCAGCAGCTTCTTTTCCCCCCTCGCAGGGGGCTACGTTTACGAGCAGTACTTC.

The J gene is TRBJ1-3, the V gene TRBV28; tentatively, D is TRBD1 (6 bases). The CDR3 extends over 12 amino acids. V lost 2 bases and J 7 bases, leaving 6 bases between the germline ends. CDR1 is MDHEN and CDR2 is SYDVKM in the germline V gene. CDR3 in DNA: TGTGCCAGCAGTTTAAGGGGGAACACCATATATTTT. Translation gives CASSLRGNTIYF.